This T cell receptor beta chain appears in the sequencing data of a study of blood T cell repertoires in COVID-19. In the original workflow: By means of reference gene primer amplification, nucleated cell counts were estimated. TCRdb keeps only in-frame clones here, not all; method: immunoSEQ multiplex PCR. That table gives V, J and clone size, and the DNA gave D and trimming. In the table there are under 200,000 clones, roughly 88% of which are singletons. V shed 5 bases and J shed 4 bases, with 11 bases lying between them. CDR1 is KGHSH and CDR2 is LQKENI in the germline V gene. The CDR3 spans 13 residues.

V and J are TRBV18 and TRBJ1-1, with D possibly TRBD1 on 5 matching bases. The receptor's source is a man aged 18 to 35 with acute or convalescent COVID-19. The sequencing sample was made of peripheral blood. CDR3 coding DNA: TGTGCCAGCTCATCTAGGGGTCCCACTGAAGCTTTCTTT. This codes for CASSSRGPTEAFF. The variable domain in full, with the rest retrieved from reference TRBV18 and TRBJ1-1, is NAGVMQNPRHLVRRRGQEARLRCSPMKGHSHVYWYRQLPEEGLKFMVYLQKENIIDESGMPKERFSAEFPKEGPSILRIQQVVRGDSAAYFCASSSRGPTEAFFGQGTRLTVV.